The entry below describes one T cell receptor beta chain. Its antigen target is currently unknown. The junction and the germline gene differ at one end; a read error may be behind it. These data originate in a study of T cells in Graves' hyperthyroidism and ophthalmopathy (dated by TCRdb to between 2019 and 2020). At the level of the whole study: Peripheral blood samples were taken at initial diagnosis, before any treatment was given. To identify TCR V-J signatures that set the groups apart, the researchers used a discovery cohort of roughly 100 patients, made up of 43 with Graves' ophthalmopathy and around 58 with stable Graves' hyperthyroidism. An independent validation cohort of 18 to 20 hyperthyroidism patients and about 16 patients who later progressed to ophthalmopathy tested prospective prediction of ophthalmopathy. The roughly 100 discovery patients were divided at random into training and test sets in a 7:3 ratio. Thyroid tissue and blood T-cell repertoires from roughly six Graves' hyperthyroidism patients were also compared in the study. Once sampling was done, hyperthyroidism patients were given methimazole at a starting dose of 30 mg daily, whereas ophthalmopathy patients were given high-dose intravenous methylprednisolone. The paper reports TCR Vbeta CDR3 sequencing of approximately 140 peripheral blood samples: under 45 ophthalmopathy, around 80 hyperthyroidism and 17 progressor patients.

Reading the germline V gene (reference sequence) gives CDR1 DFQATT and CDR2 SNEGSKA. The CDR3, from cysteine to phenylalanine, totals 12 residues. Just CDR3 DNA is preserved here, 36 bases in frame from base 1. The TCR beta CDR3 regions were amplified from RNA transcripts. A first-round RT-PCR of the TCR CDR3 used the HTBI primer set with the Qiagen OneStep RT-PCR kit. Libraries were constructed in a second round of multiplex PCR, after which size selection and purification were performed. The libraries were sequenced on an Illumina HiSeq2000 using paired-end 100 bp reads. In the original analysis: SOAPnuke was used to process the raw data, with reads discarded if the reads contained adapters or uncalled bases, had a mean Phred below 15, or lacked an exact constant-primer or identifier match. High-quality paired reads were merged with COPE v1.2.5, and unique nucleotide sequences were defined as clonotypes. Clonotypes were aligned to IMGT TRBV, TRBD and TRBJ reference segments using MiTCR v1.1. The analysis included only V-J combinations with a frequency above 0.0001, which together covered around 99% of the repertoires. A TCS score was defined as the ratio of F50 (clonal expansion) to E x V (chaos), with BLOSUM62-based TCRdist applied between CDR3 peptides within each V-J. Welch's t-statistics and random forest reduced 500 to 550 V-J features to some 14, which were used in a naive Bayes classifier (R e1071). In-frame beta chains were kept once TCRdb had trimmed the public reads at Q25 with fastp and called clones with MiXCR. Every entry covers one CDR3 protein and lists the most common genes and DNA from its rows. These V and J calls derive from TCRdb rather than the authors' analysis. The table for this sample lists around 440,000 distinct CDR3 sequences; approximately 15% of them were counted only once. The ten most abundant clones make up around an eighth of the sample.

Beyond this particular receptor, the publication reports: Most expanded thyroid clonotypes (frequency above 0.001) were also found in blood, which suggests that blood repertoires may mirror thyroid immune responses. Sample size was not statistically predetermined, and investigators were not blinded to group allocation. A 13 V-J signature model separated ophthalmopathy from stable hyperthyroidism, with roughly 88% sensitivity and about 81% specificity in cross-validation and 80%/75% in testing. In validation, progression to ophthalmopathy was predicted by the model with 70% to 71% sensitivity and around 76% specificity, a median of approximately 6.5 months before onset.

Stable Graves' hyperthyroidism was defined as no progression to ophthalmopathy during 18 months of follow-up. Hyperthyroidism patients were newly diagnosed, had a disease duration of under 2 months, and were aged 18 to 65 years. Any patient with an uncontrolled infection, another autoimmune disease, pregnancy or lactation was excluded. Diagnoses relied on clinical symptoms, serum thyroxine and TRAb, thyroid ultrasound and orbital computed tomography. PBMCs were separated from roughly 10 ml of fresh peripheral blood using Ficoll-Paque density gradient centrifugation. Total RNA was extracted using Trizol reagent, and RNA quality was assessed on an Agilent 2100 Bioanalyzer.

The specimen sequenced was blood. The TCR was taken from a young woman with Graves' hyperthyroidism. The chain couples TRBV20-1 to TRBJ2-7, with TRBD2 perhaps the D gene, on 5 matching bases. For the CDR3, the sequence is CSATSGTYEQHF. The DNA sequence is TGCAGTGCAACGTCGGGAACCTACGAGCAGCACTTC.